The rows below give T cell receptor beta chains drawn from one sample of a study of glioma-infiltrating T cells after dendritic cell vaccination. TCRdb keeps only in-frame clones here, not all; method: immunoSEQ multiplex PCR. The repertoire holds 100,000 to 120,000 clones, with around 90% as singletons. The sample here was blood, taken after dendritic cell vaccination. Receptors were obtained from a human donor with glioblastoma. CDR3s include the opening cysteine and the closing phenylalanine or tryptophan. D genes are given only for firm matches. Where a row states a size, it is once, few, many or the class of an expanded clone; other rows omit it.

d_gene,j_gene,len,abundance,v_gene,CDR3aa,CDR3nt
TRBD1,TRBJ2-7,13,once,TRBV7-9,CASSLAGGHEQYF,TGTGCCAGCAGCTTGGCAGGGGGACACGAGCAGTACTTC
NA,TRBJ2-3,12,NA,TRBV6-5,CASSTGADTQYF,TGTGCCAGCAGTACCGGGGCAGATACGCAGTATTTT
TRBD2,TRBJ2-1,16,few,TRBV5-8,CASSLVATSGGGEQFF,TGTGCCAGCAGCTTGGTTGCGACTAGCGGGGGGGGTGAGCAGTTCTTC
NA,TRBJ2-1,15,NA,TRBV11-3,CASSPRGTLYNEQFF,TGTGCCAGCAGCCCGAGGGGGACACTCTACAATGAGCAGTTCTTC
TRBD2,TRBJ2-1,15,NA,TRBV6-1,CASTSLWGGYNEQFF,TGTGCCAGCACTAGCCTTTGGGGGGGTTACAATGAGCAGTTCTTC
TRBD2,TRBJ2-7,16,NA,TRBV9,CASSVDGTSVAYEQYF,TGTGCCAGCAGCGTAGACGGGACTAGCGTGGCCTACGAGCAGTACTTC
TRBD1,TRBJ2-7,14,NA,TRBV30,CAWSAQGALYEQYF,TGTGCCTGGAGTGCACAGGGGGCCCTATACGAGCAGTACTTC
NA,TRBJ2-3,14,NA,TRBV6-6,CASSYSGITDTQYF,TGTGCCAGCAGTTACAGCGGAATCACAGATACGCAGTATTTT
NA,TRBJ2-5,16,NA,TRBV5-1,CASSLGAGRGLETQYF,TGCGCCAGCAGCTTGGGGGCGGGACGCGGTTTGGAGACCCAGTACTTC
TRBD1,TRBJ1-2,16,NA,TRBV5-4,CASTPPPGGDANGYAF,TGTGCCAGCACTCCACCCCCAGGGGGCGACGCTAATGGCTACGCCTTC
NA,TRBJ1-4,14,NA,TRBV6-1,CASSEARVNEKLFF,TGTGCCAGCAGTGAAGCACGGGTTAATGAAAAACTGTTTTTT
TRBD2,TRBJ2-5,17,NA,TRBV5-1,CASSLGGLARNQETQYF,TGCGCCAGCAGCTTGGGTGGACTAGCGCGAAACCAAGAGACCCAGTACTTC